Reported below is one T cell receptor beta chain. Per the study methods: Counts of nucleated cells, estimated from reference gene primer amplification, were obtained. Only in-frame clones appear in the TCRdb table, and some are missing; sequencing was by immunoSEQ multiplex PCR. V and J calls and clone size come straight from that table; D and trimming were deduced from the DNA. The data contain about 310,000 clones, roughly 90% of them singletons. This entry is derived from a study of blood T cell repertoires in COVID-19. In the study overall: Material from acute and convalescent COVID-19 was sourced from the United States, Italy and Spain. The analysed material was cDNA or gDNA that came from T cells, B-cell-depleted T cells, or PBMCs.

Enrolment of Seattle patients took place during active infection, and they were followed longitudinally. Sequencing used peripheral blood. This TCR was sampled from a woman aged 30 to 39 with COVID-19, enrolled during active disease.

CDR3 bases: TGTGCCTGGGAAGGGGCTAGCACAGATACGCAGTATTTT. Protein sequence: CAWEGASTDTQYF. The rearrangement links TRBV30 to TRBJ2-3, with D possibly TRBD1 on 5 matching bases. CDR3 size: 13 residues. Germline CDR1 and CDR2: GTSNPN and SVGIG (reference sequence). The V end was cut by 5 bases, the J end by 0 bases, with 9 bases between.